This T cell receptor beta chain derives from a study of OX40 agonist ivuxolimab in advanced cancers. Measured with immunoSEQ multiplex PCR; TCRdb has only the in-frame clones, and not every one. The profile shows 50,000 to 75,000 clones, 85% to 90% of them singletons. In the case of this clone: Its specificity is unknown.

Study-level points and caveats: Antigen specificity of clonally expanded peripheral T cells was not established. The authors also found low normalized T-cell clonal expansion in some nonresponders. Clonal expansion by week 6 occurred in CD4+ and CD8+ blood T cells (at 0.1 to 3.0 mg/kg).

The input for sequencing was CD4+ or CD8+ T cells sorted from blood, taken in a trial of the OX40 agonist ivuxolimab. The receptor comes from an adult with an advanced solid tumor such as melanoma, head and neck, liver or kidney cancer.

This CDR3 reads CAWNEGGAGNTIYF. In DNA form, the CDR3 reads TGTGCCTGGAATGAAGGGGGGGCTGGAAACACCATATATTTT. The rearrangement uses TRBV30 and TRBJ1-3; perhaps TRBD1 as D (6 bases). Trimming shortened V by 4 bases and J by 2 bases, and 12 bases separated the two germline ends. CDR3 length: 14 amino acids. Germline CDR1 reads GTSNPN; CDR2 reads SVGIG (reference sequence).